Listed below are T cell receptor beta chains from one sample, sequenced in a study of blood T cell repertoires in COVID-19. Here immunoSEQ multiplex PCR was the method, and the copy in TCRdb shows in-frame clones only, minus some. The table has 90,000 to 130,000 clones, roughly four fifths seen once. Specimen: peripheral blood. The receptors stem from an older woman with acute or convalescent COVID-19. The CDR3 runs from the conserved cysteine through the conserved F or W. A D gene is named only where the DNA matches it firmly. Size is stated for part of the rows, as once, few or many counts, or as a class when the clone is expanded.

TRBV7-9	.	TRBJ2-1	.	TGTGCCAGCAGCTCGGAAGGAGGCTCCTACAATGAGCAGTTCTTC	CASSSEGGSYNEQFF
TRBV11-2	.	TRBJ1-6	.	TGTGCCAGCAGCTTAGACAGGGGATATGTTTCACCCCTCCACTTT	CASSLDRGYVSPLHF
TRBV3-1/TRBV3-2	.	TRBJ1-1	.	TGTGCCAGCAGCCAAGATACAGGTCTCCGCTTCGGGGCTTTCTTT	CASSQDTGLRFGAFF
TRBV11-1	.	TRBJ2-1	.	TGTGCCAGCAGCGGTAGGGGGCCCGGGAGCAATGAGCAGTTCTTC	CASSGRGPGSNEQFF
TRBV4-3	.	TRBJ1-1	.	TGCGCCAGCAGCCAAGAAGTCGGGGGGAGTACTGAAGCTTTCTTT	CASSQEVGGSTEAFF
TRBV15	.	TRBJ1-5	.	TGTGCCACCAGCAGAGATTGGGGGGGAAGCAATCAGCCCCAGCATTTT	CATSRDWGGSNQPQHF
TRBV28	.	TRBJ2-6	.	TGTGCCAGCCTCGGACAGGGGGCCAACGTCCTGACTTTC	CASLGQGANVLTF
TRBV19	.	TRBJ1-2	.	TGTGCCAGTAGTATAGGGAACAGGGCTGGCGGCTACACCTTC	CASSIGNRAGGYTF
TRBV28	.	TRBJ1-3	.	TGTGCCAGCAGTTTCGGTAAAATAAGCTCTGGAAACACCATATATTTT	CASSFGKISSGNTIYF
TRBV4-3	.	TRBJ2-5	.	TGCGCCAGCAGCCAAGGTCGCAGTCGTCAAGAGACCCAGTACTTC	CASSQGRSRQETQYF
TRBV7-8	.	TRBJ1-4	.	TGTGCCAGCACCATCTTTGTCGGGGTGCAGGAAAAACTGTTTTTT	CASTIFVGVQEKLFF
TRBV10-3	.	TRBJ2-7	few	TGTGCCATCAGTGGGGCCAGGCTGGAGCAGTACTTC	CAISGARLEQYF
TRBV5-1	.	TRBJ2-7	.	TGCGCCAGCAGCTTTTCTAATCTTAACTACGAGCAGTACTTC	CASSFSNLNYEQYF
TRBV4-2	TRBD2	TRBJ2-1	.	TGTGCCAGCAGCCAAAGCCGGGCTAGCGGGGGTCACAATGAGCAGTTCTTC	CASSQSRASGGHNEQFF
TRBV28	TRBD1	TRBJ1-4	.	TGTGCCAGCAGTCGCCAAAGCCTCGGGACAGGGTTTGAAAAACTGTTTTTT	CASSRQSLGTGFEKLFF
TRBV6-4	TRBD2	TRBJ2-1	.	TGTGCCAGCAGTAGGAGCGGGAGTAACAATGAGCAGTTCTTC	CASSRSGSNNEQFF
TRBV13	.	TRBJ2-5	.	TGTGCCAGCAGCTTCGGTTTCGGAGGGGCCCCCCGGGAGACCCAGTACTTC	CASSFGFGGAPRETQYF
TRBV5-5	TRBD1	TRBJ1-4	.	TGTGCCAGCAGCCATACAGGGGGTCCGGGTGAAAAACTGTTTTTT	CASSHTGGPGEKLFF
TRBV10-1	TRBD2	TRBJ2-1	.	TGCGCCAGCAGTGAGTTCCCGGGACTAGCGGGCAACAATGAGCAGTTCTTC	CASSEFPGLAGNNEQFF
TRBV2	TRBD1	TRBJ1-5	.	TGTGCCAGCAGTGGACAGGGGCGTAATCAGCCCCAGCATTTT	CASSGQGRNQPQHF
TRBV6-6	TRBD1	TRBJ1-5	.	TGTGCCAGCAGTTACTCGCCAGGGGGTCAGCCCCAGCATTTT	CASSYSPGGQPQHF
TRBV29-1	.	TRBJ1-2	.	TGCAGCGTTGAAGATCCGGGGGGGCACTATGGCTACACCTTC	CSVEDPGGHYGYTF
TRBV7-3	.	TRBJ2-2	few	TGTGCCAGCAGCTTAGATTATTTGGCAACATCCACCGGGGAGCTGTTTTTT	CASSLDYLATSTGELFF
TRBV28	.	TRBJ1-2	.	TGTGCCAGCAGCCTACAGGGTGGCGGCTACACCTTC	CASSLQGGGYTF
TRBV7-2	.	TRBJ1-5	.	TGTGCCAGCAGCTTATCGGGTGCCAATCAGCCCCAGCATTTT	CASSLSGANQPQHF
TRBV14	.	TRBJ1-1	.	TGTGCCAGCAGCCTATCCCCGAACACTGAAGCTTTCTTT	CASSLSPNTEAFF
TRBV19	.	TRBJ1-1	.	TGTGCCAGTAGTATTAGGGTGAGGGCCGCCTCGACGACTGAAGCTTTCTTT	CASSIRVRAASTTEAFF
TRBV18	.	TRBJ1-1	.	TGTGCCAGCTCACCGACAGAGATGGATACTGAAGCTTTCTTT	CASSPTEMDTEAFF
TRBV28	.	TRBJ1-2	.	TGTGCCAGCAGCCCGGGAGGGGCCAACTATGGCTACACCTTC	CASSPGGANYGYTF
TRBV18	.	TRBJ1-1	.	TGTGCCAGCTCACCGCCAGGGCCTTTGGGGGAAGCTTTCTTT	CASSPPGPLGEAFF
TRBV5-1	.	TRBJ2-5	once	TGCGCCAGCAGCTTGCGCGGAGGGCAAGAGACCCAGTACTTC	CASSLRGGQETQYF
TRBV5-8	TRBD1	TRBJ1-1	.	TGTGCCAGCAGCTTGTTATACAGGGGGAACACTGAAGCTTTCTTT	CASSLLYRGNTEAFF
TRBV19	.	TRBJ2-1	.	TGTGCCAGTAGTATAATCCAGTCAGGCTACAATGAGCAGTTCTTC	CASSIIQSGYNEQFF
TRBV7-9	.	TRBJ1-2	.	TGTGCCAGCAGCTTCACAGGGACATATGGCTACACCTTC	CASSFTGTYGYTF
TRBV5-1	TRBD2	TRBJ2-5	.	TGCGCCAGCAGCTTGGAGCCCAGCGGGAGGGGAGAGACCCAGTACTTC	CASSLEPSGRGETQYF
TRBV29-1	.	TRBJ1-2	.	TGCAGCGTTGACCTATACTGGGGCTACACCTTC	CSVDLYWGYTF
TRBV28	TRBD1	TRBJ1-2	.	TGTGCCAGCAAGACAGGGGGCAATAACTATGGCTACACCTTC	CASKTGGNNYGYTF
TRBV11-3	.	TRBJ1-5	.	TGTGCCAGCAGCTTTTTAGGACGGAGGAAGGACCGGGCCCCATCGGCCCAGCATTTT	CASSFLGRRKDRAPSAQHF
TRBV27	TRBD2	TRBJ2-7	.	TGTGCCAGCAGTTCGGGACTAGCGGCCTACGAGCAGTACTTC	CASSSGLAAYEQYF
TRBV28	.	TRBJ2-4	.	TGTGCCAGCAGCAGGGGGGAACGTCAGTACTTC	CASSRGERQYF
TRBV9	TRBD2	TRBJ2-7	.	TGTGCCAGCAGCCCATTCCAGGGCGGGGGTCGGGAGCAGTACTTC	CASSPFQGGGREQYF
TRBV19	.	TRBJ2-3	.	TGTGCCAGTAGTCTCGAGAGGGGGACAGATACGCAGTATTTT	CASSLERGTDTQYF